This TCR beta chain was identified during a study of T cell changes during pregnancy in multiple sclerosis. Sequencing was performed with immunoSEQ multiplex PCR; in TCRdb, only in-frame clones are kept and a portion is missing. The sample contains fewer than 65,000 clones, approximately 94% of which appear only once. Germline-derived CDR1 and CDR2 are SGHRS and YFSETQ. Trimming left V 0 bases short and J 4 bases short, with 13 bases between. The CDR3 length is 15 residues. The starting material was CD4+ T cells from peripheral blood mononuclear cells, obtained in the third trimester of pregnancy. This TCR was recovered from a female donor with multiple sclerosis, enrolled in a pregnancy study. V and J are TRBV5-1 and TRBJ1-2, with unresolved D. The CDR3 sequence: CASSLDAVLSYGYTF. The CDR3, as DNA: TGCGCCAGCAGCTTGGACGCGGTTCTAAGCTATGGCTACACCTTC.